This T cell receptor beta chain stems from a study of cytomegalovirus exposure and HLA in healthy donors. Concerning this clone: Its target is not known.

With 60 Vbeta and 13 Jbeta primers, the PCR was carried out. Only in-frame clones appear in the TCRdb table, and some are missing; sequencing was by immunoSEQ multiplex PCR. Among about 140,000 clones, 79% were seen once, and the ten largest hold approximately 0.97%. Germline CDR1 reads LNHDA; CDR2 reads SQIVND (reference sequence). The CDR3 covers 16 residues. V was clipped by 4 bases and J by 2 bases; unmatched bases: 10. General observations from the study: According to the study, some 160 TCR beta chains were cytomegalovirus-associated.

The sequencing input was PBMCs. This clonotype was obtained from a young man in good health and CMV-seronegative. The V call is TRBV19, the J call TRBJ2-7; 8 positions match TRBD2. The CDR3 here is CASSRSSGGLTYEQYF. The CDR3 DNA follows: TGTGCCAGTAGTAGGTCCAGCGGGGGCCTTACCTACGAGCAGTACTTC.